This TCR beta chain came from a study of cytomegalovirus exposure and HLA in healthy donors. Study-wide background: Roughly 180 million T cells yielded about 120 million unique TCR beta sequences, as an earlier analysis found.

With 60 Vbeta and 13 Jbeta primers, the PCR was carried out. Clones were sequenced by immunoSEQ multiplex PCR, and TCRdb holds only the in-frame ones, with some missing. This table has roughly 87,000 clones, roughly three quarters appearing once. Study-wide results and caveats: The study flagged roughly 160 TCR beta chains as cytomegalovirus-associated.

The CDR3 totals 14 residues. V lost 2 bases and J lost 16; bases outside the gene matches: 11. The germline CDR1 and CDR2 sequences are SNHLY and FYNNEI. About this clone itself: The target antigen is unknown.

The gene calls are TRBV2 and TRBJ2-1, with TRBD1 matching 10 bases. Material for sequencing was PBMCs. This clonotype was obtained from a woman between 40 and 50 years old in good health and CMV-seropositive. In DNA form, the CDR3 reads TGTGCCAGCAGTGAATTGGGAGGTGGACAGGGGGAATTCTTC. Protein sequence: CASSELGGGQGEFF.